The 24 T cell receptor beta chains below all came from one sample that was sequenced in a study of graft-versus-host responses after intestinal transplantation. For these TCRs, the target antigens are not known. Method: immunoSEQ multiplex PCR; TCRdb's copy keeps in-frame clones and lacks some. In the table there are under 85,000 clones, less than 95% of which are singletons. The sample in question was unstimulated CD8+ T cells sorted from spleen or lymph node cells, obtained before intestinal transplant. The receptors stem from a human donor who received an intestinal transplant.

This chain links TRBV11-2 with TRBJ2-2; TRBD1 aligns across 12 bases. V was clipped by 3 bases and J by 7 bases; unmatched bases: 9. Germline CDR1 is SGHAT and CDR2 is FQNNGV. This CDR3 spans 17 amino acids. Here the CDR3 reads CASSFWAGTGGFGELFF. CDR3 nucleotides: TGTGCCAGCAGCTTCTGGGCAGGGACAGGGGGCTTCGGGGAGCTGTTTTTT.

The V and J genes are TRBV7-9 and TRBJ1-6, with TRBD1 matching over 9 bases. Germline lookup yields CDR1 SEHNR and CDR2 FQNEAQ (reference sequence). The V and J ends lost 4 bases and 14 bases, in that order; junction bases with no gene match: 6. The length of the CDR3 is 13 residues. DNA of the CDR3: TGTGCCAGCAGCTCTGGGACAGGGTGGGCCCTCCACTTT. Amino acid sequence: CASSSGTGWALHF.

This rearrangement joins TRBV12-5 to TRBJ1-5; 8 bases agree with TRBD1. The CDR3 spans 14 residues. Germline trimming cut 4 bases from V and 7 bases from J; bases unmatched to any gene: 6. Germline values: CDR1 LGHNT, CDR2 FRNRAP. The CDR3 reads CASGSGQGGQPQHF. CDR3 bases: TGTGCTAGTGGTTCCGGACAGGGCGGGCAGCCCCAGCATTTT.

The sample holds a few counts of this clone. The CDR3 reads CASSLGTGGNNEQFF. The CDR3 DNA follows: TGCGCCAGCAGCCTCGGGACAGGGGGGAACAATGAGCAGTTCTTC. The V gene is TRBV4-1, the J gene TRBJ2-1; 11 bases fit TRBD1. This CDR3 is built from 15 residues. Germline CDR1 and CDR2: MGHRA and YSYEKL. V gave up 4 bases and J gave up 5 bases; unmatched junction bases: 4.

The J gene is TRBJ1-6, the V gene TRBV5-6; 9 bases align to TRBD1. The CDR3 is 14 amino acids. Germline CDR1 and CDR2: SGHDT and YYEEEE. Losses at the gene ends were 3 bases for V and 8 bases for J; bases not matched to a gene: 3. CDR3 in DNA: TGTGCCAGCAGCTGGGGACAGGGAGATTCACCCCTCCACTTT. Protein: CASSWGQGDSPLHF. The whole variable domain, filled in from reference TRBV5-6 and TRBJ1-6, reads DAGVTQSPTHLIKTRGQQVTLRCSPKSGHDTVSWYQQALGQGPQFIFQYYEEEERQRGNFPDRFSGHQFPNYSSELNVNALLLGDSALYLCASSWGQGDSPLHFGNGTRLTVT.

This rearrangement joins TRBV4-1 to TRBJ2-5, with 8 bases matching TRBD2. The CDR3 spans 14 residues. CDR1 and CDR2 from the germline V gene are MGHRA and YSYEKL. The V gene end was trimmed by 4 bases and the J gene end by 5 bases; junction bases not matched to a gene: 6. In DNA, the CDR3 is TGCGCCAGCAGCCTTGGCGGGGGGTGGGAGACCCAGTACTTC. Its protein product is CASSLGGGWETQYF.

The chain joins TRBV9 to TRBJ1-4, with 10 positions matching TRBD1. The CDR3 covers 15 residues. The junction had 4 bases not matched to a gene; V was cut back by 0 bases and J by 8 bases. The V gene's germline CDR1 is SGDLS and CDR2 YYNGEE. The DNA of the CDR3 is TGTGCCAGCAGCGTAGTGGGGACAGGGGAAGAAAAACTGTTTTTT. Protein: CASSVVGTGEEKLFF.

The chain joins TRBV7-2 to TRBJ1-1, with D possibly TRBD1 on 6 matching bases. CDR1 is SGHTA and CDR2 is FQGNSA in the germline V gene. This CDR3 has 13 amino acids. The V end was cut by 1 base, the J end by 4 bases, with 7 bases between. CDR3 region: CASSLGDTTEAFF. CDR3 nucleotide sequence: TGTGCCAGCAGCTTAGGGGACACCACTGAAGCTTTCTTT.

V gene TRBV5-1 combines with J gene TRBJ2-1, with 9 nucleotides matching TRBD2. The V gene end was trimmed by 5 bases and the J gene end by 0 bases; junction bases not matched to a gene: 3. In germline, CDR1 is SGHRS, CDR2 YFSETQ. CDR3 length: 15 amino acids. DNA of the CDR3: TGCGCCAGCAGGAGCGGGGGGAGCTCCTACAATGAGCAGTTCTTC. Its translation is CASRSGGSSYNEQFF.

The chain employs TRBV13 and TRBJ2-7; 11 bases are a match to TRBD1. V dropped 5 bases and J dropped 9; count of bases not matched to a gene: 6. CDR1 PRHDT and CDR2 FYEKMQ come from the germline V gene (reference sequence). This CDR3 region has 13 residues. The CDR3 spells CASSSGQGAGQYF. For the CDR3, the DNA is TGTGCCAGCAGCAGCGGACAGGGGGCAGGGCAGTACTTC.

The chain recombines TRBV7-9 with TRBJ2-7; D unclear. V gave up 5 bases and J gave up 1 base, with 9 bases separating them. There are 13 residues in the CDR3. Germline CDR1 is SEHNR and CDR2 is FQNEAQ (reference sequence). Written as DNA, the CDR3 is TGTGCCAGCAGCCGCCCGGGTTCCTACGAGCAGTACTTC. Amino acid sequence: CASSRPGSYEQYF.

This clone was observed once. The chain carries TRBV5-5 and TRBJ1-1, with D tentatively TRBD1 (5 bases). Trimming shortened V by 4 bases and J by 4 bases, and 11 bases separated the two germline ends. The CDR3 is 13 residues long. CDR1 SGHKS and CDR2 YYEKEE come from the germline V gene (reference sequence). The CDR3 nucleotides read TGTGCCAGCAGCACCGACGGGGGCACTGAAGCTTTCTTT. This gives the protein CASSTDGGTEAFF.

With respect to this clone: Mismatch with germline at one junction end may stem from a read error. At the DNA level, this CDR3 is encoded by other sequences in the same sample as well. This CDR3 reads CASREVINTEAFF. Written as DNA, the CDR3 is TGTGCCAGCAGGGAGGTCATTAACACTGAGGCTTTCTTT. The chain recombines TRBV6-1 with TRBJ1-1; D unclear. The CDR3 runs to 13 residues. Germline V CDR1 and CDR2: MNHNS, SASEGT.

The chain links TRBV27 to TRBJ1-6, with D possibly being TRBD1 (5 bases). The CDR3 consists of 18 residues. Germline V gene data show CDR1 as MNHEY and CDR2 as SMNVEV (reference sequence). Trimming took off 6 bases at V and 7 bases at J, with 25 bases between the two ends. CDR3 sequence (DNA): TGTGCCAGCAGATTGATCAGGGTTGCGGGGCCGGCCAATTCACCCCTCCACTTT. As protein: CASRLIRVAGPANSPLHF.

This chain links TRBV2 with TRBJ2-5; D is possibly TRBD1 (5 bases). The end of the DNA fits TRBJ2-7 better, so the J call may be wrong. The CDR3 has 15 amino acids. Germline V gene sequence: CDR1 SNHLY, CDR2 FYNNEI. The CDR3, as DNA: TGTGCCAGCAGTGGGGGCCTCATTGGGTCCTACGAGCAGTACTTC. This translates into CASSGGLIGSYEQYF.

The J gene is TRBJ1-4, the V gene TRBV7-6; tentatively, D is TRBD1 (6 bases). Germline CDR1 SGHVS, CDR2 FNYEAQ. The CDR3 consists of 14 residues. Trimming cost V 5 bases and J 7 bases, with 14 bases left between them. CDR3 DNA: TGTGCCAGCAGCCCCGGAGAAGGGGGTGAAAAACTGTTTTTT. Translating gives CASSPGEGGEKLFF.

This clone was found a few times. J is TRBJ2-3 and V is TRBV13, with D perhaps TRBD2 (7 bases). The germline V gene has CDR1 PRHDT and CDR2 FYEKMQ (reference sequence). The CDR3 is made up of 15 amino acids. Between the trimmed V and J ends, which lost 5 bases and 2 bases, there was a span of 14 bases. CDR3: CASSGGGAPTDTQYF. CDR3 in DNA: TGTGCCAGCAGCGGAGGGGGGGCCCCCACAGATACGCAGTATTTT.

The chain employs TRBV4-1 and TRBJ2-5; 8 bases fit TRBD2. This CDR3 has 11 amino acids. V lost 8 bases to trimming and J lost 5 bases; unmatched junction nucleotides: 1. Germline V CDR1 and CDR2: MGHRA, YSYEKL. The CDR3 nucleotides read TGCGCCAGCCGCGGGGGGGAGACCCAGTACTTC. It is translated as CASRGGETQYF.

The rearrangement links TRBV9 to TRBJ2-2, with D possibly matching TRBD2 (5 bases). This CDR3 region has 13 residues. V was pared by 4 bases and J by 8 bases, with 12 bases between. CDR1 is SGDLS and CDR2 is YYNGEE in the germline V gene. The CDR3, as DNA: TGTGCCAGCAGCCGGACTGATTCTGGGGAGCTGTTTTTT. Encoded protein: CASSRTDSGELFF.

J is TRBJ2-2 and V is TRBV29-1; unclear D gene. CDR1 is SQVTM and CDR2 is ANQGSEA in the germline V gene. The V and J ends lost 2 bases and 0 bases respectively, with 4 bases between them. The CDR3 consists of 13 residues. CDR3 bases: TGCAGCGTTGAATCCTCGAACACCGGGGAGCTGTTTTTT. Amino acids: CSVESSNTGELFF.

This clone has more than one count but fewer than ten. In DNA form, the CDR3 reads TGTGCCAGCAGCGTAGGCGGGAGCACTGAAGCTTTCTTT. Residues: CASSVGGSTEAFF. This sequence joins TRBV9 and TRBJ1-1; D is undetermined. The germline V gene encodes CDR1 SGDLS and CDR2 YYNGEE. Trimming pared 0 bases from V and 4 bases from J, leaving 7 bases between. There are 13 residues in the CDR3.

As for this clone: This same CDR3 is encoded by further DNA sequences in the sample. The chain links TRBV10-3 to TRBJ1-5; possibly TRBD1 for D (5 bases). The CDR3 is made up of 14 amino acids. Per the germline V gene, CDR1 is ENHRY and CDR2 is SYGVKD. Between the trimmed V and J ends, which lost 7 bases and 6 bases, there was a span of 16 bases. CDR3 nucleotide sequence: TGTGCCATCAAGGAGACGGGGGGGAGTCAGCCCCAGCATTTT. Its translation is CAIKETGGSQPQHF.

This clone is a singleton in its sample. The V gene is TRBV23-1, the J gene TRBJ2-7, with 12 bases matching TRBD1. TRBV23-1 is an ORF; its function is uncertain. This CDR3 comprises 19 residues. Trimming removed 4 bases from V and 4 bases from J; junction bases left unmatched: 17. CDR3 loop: CASSLARRTGTGGGYEQYF. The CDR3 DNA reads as TGCGCCAGCAGTCTCGCCCGGAGGACCGGGACAGGGGGCGGATACGAGCAGTACTTC.

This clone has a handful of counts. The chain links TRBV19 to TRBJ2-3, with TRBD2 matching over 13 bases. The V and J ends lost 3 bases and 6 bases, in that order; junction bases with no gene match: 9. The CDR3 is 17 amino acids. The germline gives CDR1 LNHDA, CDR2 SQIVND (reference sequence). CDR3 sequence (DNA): TGTGCCAGTAGTATCTTGATCGGACTAGCGGGGGAGGATACGCAGTATTTT. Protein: CASSILIGLAGEDTQYF.